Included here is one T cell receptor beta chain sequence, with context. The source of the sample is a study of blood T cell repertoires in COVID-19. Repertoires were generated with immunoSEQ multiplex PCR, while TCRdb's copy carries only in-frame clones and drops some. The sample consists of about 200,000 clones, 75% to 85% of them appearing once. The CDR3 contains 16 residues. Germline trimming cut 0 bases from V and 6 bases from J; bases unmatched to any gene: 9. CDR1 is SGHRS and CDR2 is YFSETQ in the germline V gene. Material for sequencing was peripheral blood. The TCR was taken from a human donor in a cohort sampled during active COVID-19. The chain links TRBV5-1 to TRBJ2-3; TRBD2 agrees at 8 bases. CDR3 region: CASSLGVAGRGDTQYF. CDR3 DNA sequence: TGCGCCAGCAGCTTGGGGGTAGCGGGACGAGGGGATACGCAGTATTTT.